This T cell receptor (beta chain) is drawn from a study of blood T cell repertoires in COVID-19. Method: immunoSEQ multiplex PCR; TCRdb's copy keeps in-frame clones and lacks some. The table shows under 130,000 clones, with roughly 76% occurring only once. The ends lost 3 bases at V and 4 bases at J; junction bases unmatched: 3. Germline V lookup: CDR1 SGHRS, CDR2 YFSETQ. This CDR3 region has 14 residues. The chain employs TRBV5-1 and TRBJ2-5; the match to TRBD1 covers 10 bases. The source material was peripheral blood. The TCR sequence derives from a woman aged 70-85 years with acute or convalescent COVID-19. The CDR3: CASSSRDRGETQYF. The CDR3 DNA follows: TGCGCCAGCAGCTCCCGGGACAGGGGAGAGACCCAGTACTTC.